Following are 8 T cell receptor beta chains from one sample sequenced in a study of blood T cell repertoires in COVID-19 (dated by TCRdb to 2018 to 2021). Libraries were built with the immunoSEQ multiplex PCR assay. TCRdb took over this immuneACCESS table, retaining in-frame rearrangements with V and J assigned. Such tables are incomplete; in checked studies, under half of the missing clones stem from an unresolved V gene, and the remainder is unexplained. This sample holds fewer than 150,000 clones; approximately 77% were observed only once. The top ten constitute more than 15% of the sample. The sequencing input was peripheral blood. Receptors originate from a man aged 80 or over with acute or convalescent COVID-19.

The chain employs TRBV11-2 and TRBJ1-6, with 12 bases matching TRBD1. CDR1 and CDR2 (germline): SGHAT, FQNNGV. V trimming: 5 bases; J trimming: 7 bases; junction bases outside the gene matches: 3. CDR3 length: 15 amino acids. The DNA of the CDR3 is TGTGCCAGCAGCCGGGACAGGGGGCCAAATTCACCCCTCCACTTT. Encoded protein: CASSRDRGPNSPLHF.

This sequence joins TRBV5-1 and TRBJ2-5, with 12 bases matching TRBD2. With V trimmed by 4 bases and J by 3 bases, 1 base remained unmatched. Germline CDR1 and CDR2: SGHRS and YFSETQ. CDR3 size: 14 residues. The CDR3 nucleotides read TGCGCCAGCAGCCGACTAGCGGGGGAAGAGACCCAGTACTTC. Translation gives CASSRLAGEETQYF.

This chain uses TRBV18 with TRBJ1-2; possible D gene TRBD1, 6 bases. The CDR3 has 14 amino acids. V was trimmed by 3 bases and J by 8 bases, leaving 16 bases between them. Germline V lookup: CDR1 KGHSH, CDR2 LQKENI. The CDR3 protein is CASSPEGGAEGYTF. In DNA, the CDR3 is TGTGCCAGCTCACCTGAGGGGGGGGCGGAAGGCTACACCTTC.

Remarks on this clone: A junction end diverges from the germline sequence, so it may reflect a read error. The rearrangement joins TRBV5-5 to TRBJ2-5, with D possibly matching TRBD1 (6 bases). Germline V gives CDR1 SGHKS, CDR2 YYEKEE (reference sequence). This CDR3 has 13 amino acids. The DNA of the CDR3 is TGTGCCAGCAGCTCAAGAAGAACAGGGCTTGAGGACTTC. It is translated as CASSSRRTGLEDF.

This chain connects TRBV6-5 to TRBJ1-6; D ambiguous. The length of the CDR3 is 15 residues. Germline CDR1 MNHEY, CDR2 SVGAGI. V dropped 9 bases and J dropped 6 bases, with 18 bases sitting between them. Written as DNA, the CDR3 is TGTGCCAGTTCGTCCGCTGAGACTTTTAATTCACCCCTCCACTTT. Translation gives CASSSAETFNSPLHF.

CDR3 protein: CATSRAPAGGRTGELFF. Here the CDR3 DNA reads TGTGCCACCAGCAGAGCCCCAGCGGGGGGGCGGACCGGGGAGCTGTTTTTT. V and J are TRBV15 and TRBJ2-2; 10 positions agree with TRBD2. The CDR3 is 17 residues long. J was trimmed by 5 bases and V by 1 base; bases with no gene match: 7. Germline V gives CDR1 LNHNV, CDR2 YYDKDF (reference sequence).

This chain uses TRBV6-5 with TRBJ1-5, with 8 bases lining up with TRBD1. The CDR3 contains 14 residues. J lost 7 bases, V lost 6 bases, and 8 bases had no gene match. The germline gives CDR1 MNHEY, CDR2 SVGAGI. The CDR3 loop reads CASRRTGQGQPQHF. In DNA, the CDR3 is TGTGCCAGCAGGCGGACAGGGCAAGGGCAGCCCCAGCATTTT.

This chain links TRBV19 with TRBJ1-2, with 8 positions matching TRBD1. Germline CDR1 and CDR2: LNHDA and SQIVND (reference sequence). Trimming cost V 4 bases and J 4 bases; bases outside gene matches: 11. There are 16 residues in the CDR3. The CDR3, as DNA: TGTGCCAGTAGTAGTCCTAGCGGGACAGGCGGCTATGGCTACACCTTC. Translating it yields CASSSPSGTGGYGYTF.